Listed here are 24 T cell receptor beta chains from one sample, sequenced in a study of PD-1 blockade in classical Hodgkin lymphoma. Here immunoSEQ multiplex PCR was the method, and the copy in TCRdb shows in-frame clones only, minus some. The table has almost 100,000 clones, more than 90% seen once. Each of the patients experienced relapse following autologous stem cell transplantation, and their brentuximab vedotin exposure differed. The sequenced sample was peripheral blood mononuclear cells (PBMCs), obtained at baseline. The receptors here all came from a human donor with classical Hodgkin lymphoma.

In its sample, this clone was seen once. V gene TRBV4-1 combines with J gene TRBJ2-3; 12 bases map to TRBD2. Germline trimming cut 6 bases from V and 4 bases from J; bases unmatched to any gene: 8. CDR1 and CDR2 from the germline V gene are MGHRA and YSYEKL. The CDR3 loop spans 16 amino acids. CDR3 nucleotides: TGCGCCAGCAGACGTCTGACTAGCGGGAGTTCAGATACGCAGTATTTT. Residues: CASRRLTSGSSDTQYF.

The chain carries TRBV7-2 and TRBJ1-2, with a possible D match to TRBD1 (5 bases). The CDR3 covers 14 residues. Germline CDR1 reads SGHTA; CDR2 reads FQGNSA. V lost 7 bases and J lost 3, with 15 bases in between. In DNA form, the CDR3 reads TGTGCCAGCACTCCTCCAGGCAGGGACTATGGCTACACCTTC. This translates into CASTPPGRDYGYTF.

The rearrangement uses TRBV28 and TRBJ1-3; no definite D call. Per germline, CDR1 MDHEN and CDR2 SYDVKM. V lost 6 bases, J lost 4 bases, and 13 bases lay in between. CDR3 length equals 14 residues. Here the CDR3 DNA reads TGTGCCAGCAGCGGCCCCGGGAGAGGAAACACCATATATTTT. The encoded protein is CASSGPGRGNTIYF.

The V call is TRBV28, the J call TRBJ1-2, with 7 bases that match TRBD1. CDR3 length equals 14 residues. V was clipped by 1 base and J by 5 bases; unmatched bases: 4. Germline CDR1 and CDR2: MDHEN and SYDVKM. In DNA form, the CDR3 reads TGTGCCAGCAGTTTATCCTCAGGGGGGTATGGCTACACCTTC. Translating it yields CASSLSSGGYGYTF.

The chain links TRBV19 to TRBJ2-3; 10 bases fit TRBD2. V dropped 7 bases and J dropped 4; count of bases not matched to a gene: 8. The CDR3 length is 15 residues. From germline, CDR1 is LNHDA and CDR2 SQIVND (reference sequence). DNA for the CDR3: TGTGCCAGTACCCTAAGCGGGAGGGGTTCAGATACGCAGTATTTT. Protein: CASTLSGRGSDTQYF.

This rearrangement joins TRBV30 to TRBJ1-1; D is undetermined. CDR3 size: 14 residues. Looked up from germline, CDR1 is GTSNPN and CDR2 is SVGIG (reference sequence). V was cut by 0 bases and J by 4 bases, with 12 bases left in between. CDR3 in DNA: TGTGCCTGGAGTGTACGAGGGTTGGGCACTGAAGCTTTCTTT. Amino acids: CAWSVRGLGTEAFF.

The J gene is TRBJ1-5, the V gene TRBV18; D might be TRBD1 (5 bases). Germline loops: CDR1 KGHSH, CDR2 LQKENI. Trimming took 4 bases from V and 6 from J, leaving 19 bases between them. The CDR3 has 16 amino acids. The CDR3 coding sequence is TGTGCCAGCTCACTAAATGTAAGAGGGGAGGGTCAGCCCCAGCATTTT. Encoded protein: CASSLNVRGEGQPQHF.

The rearrangement joins TRBV28 to TRBJ1-5, with TRBD1 matching over 10 bases. The V gene's germline CDR1 is MDHEN and CDR2 SYDVKM. This CDR3 comprises 16 residues. J gave up 6 bases and V 5 bases, and 10 bases lay outside the gene matches. The CDR3 reads CASSTRDRGRGQPQHF. The CDR3 nucleotides are TGTGCCAGCAGTACAAGGGACAGGGGTCGGGGTCAGCCCCAGCATTTT.

The chain employs TRBV7-6 and TRBJ2-7, with D possibly matching TRBD1 (6 bases). The CDR3 loop spans 14 amino acids. CDR1 and CDR2 from the germline V gene are SGHVS and FNYEAQ. The germline V and J ends were trimmed by 5 bases and 4 bases, with 15 bases remaining between them. In DNA, the CDR3 is TGTGCCAGCAGCCCGACAGGTCCAATTTACGAGCAGTACTTC. Protein sequence: CASSPTGPIYEQYF.

The genes are TRBV11-3 and TRBJ2-1, with a possible D match to TRBD2 (6 bases). Germline CDR1 is SGHNT and CDR2 is YENEEA. The ends were cut back, 1 base at V and 5 bases at J, with 9 bases in the middle. The CDR3 length is 14 residues. The DNA of the CDR3 is TGTGCCAGCAGCTTAGTGGGGACTCACAATGAGCAGTTCTTC. Its protein is CASSLVGTHNEQFF.

The chain recombines TRBV30 with TRBJ2-5; unclear D gene. V was trimmed by 4 bases and J by 4 bases, leaving 16 bases between them. In germline, CDR1 is GTSNPN, CDR2 SVGIG (reference sequence). The CDR3 totals 14 residues. The CDR3 sequence is CAWNGRRLGETQYF. In nucleotides, the CDR3 is TGTGCCTGGAATGGGCGCAGGCTAGGAGAGACCCAGTACTTC. The variable domain in full, with the rest retrieved from reference TRBV30 and TRBJ2-5, is SQTIHQWPATLVQPVGSPLSLECTVEGTSNPNLYWYRQAAGRGLQLLFYSVGIGQISSEVPQNLSASRPQDRQFILSSKKLLLSDSGFYLCAWNGRRLGETQYFGPGTRLLVL.

The chain is built from TRBV11-1 and TRBJ2-3; TRBD2 matches 12 bases. The V and J ends lost 4 bases and 3 bases, in that order; junction bases with no gene match: 2. The CDR3 length is 15 residues. Germline values: CDR1 SGHAT, CDR2 FQDESV (reference sequence). The CDR3 region has the DNA TGTGCCAGCAGCTCGGGACTAGCGGGTACAGATACGCAGTATTTT. Its protein is CASSSGLAGTDTQYF.

The chain employs TRBV28 and TRBJ1-4; D gene unclear. The CDR3 covers 14 residues. With 3 bases removed from V and 1 base from J, the gap between germline ends came to 6 bases. CDR1 and CDR2 from the germline V gene are MDHEN and SYDVKM. CDR3 protein: CASSFRETNEKLFF. The CDR3 region has the DNA TGTGCCAGCAGTTTTCGGGAAACTAATGAAAAACTGTTTTTT.

This clone was counted a single time. The rearrangement joins TRBV7-9 to TRBJ2-1, with TRBD1 as a possible D gene (6 bases). V was clipped by 3 bases and J by 9 bases, with 15 bases between them. Germline assignment: CDR1 SEHNR and CDR2 FQNEAQ (reference sequence). The CDR3 covers 14 residues. The chain's CDR3 is CASSFLQGVAEQFF. The CDR3 bases are TGTGCCAGCAGCTTTCTACAGGGAGTTGCTGAGCAGTTCTTC.

This chain links TRBV6-1 with TRBJ1-3; 7 bases are shared with TRBD1. CDR1 is MNHNS and CDR2 is SASEGT in the germline V gene. Trimming at V came to 10 bases and at J to 6 bases, leaving 6 bases not matched to a gene. The CDR3 consists of 12 residues. CDR3 residues: CATQTGVNTIYF. Written as DNA, the CDR3 is TGTGCCACCCAAACAGGGGTAAACACCATATATTTT.

The chain employs TRBV19 and TRBJ1-1, with D hard to call. Germline loops: CDR1 LNHDA, CDR2 SQIVND (reference sequence). V lost 8 bases and J 3 bases, leaving 16 bases between the germline ends. The CDR3 is 14 amino acids. The CDR3 coding sequence is TGTGCCAGTCGCTCAACCCCGGGTCACACTGAAGCTTTCTTT. Residues: CASRSTPGHTEAFF.

The rearrangement links TRBV7-2 to TRBJ2-3, with 7 bases lining up with TRBD2. The CDR3 has 18 residues. V dropped 2 bases and J dropped 7; count of bases not matched to a gene: 18. Germline values: CDR1 SGHTA, CDR2 FQGNSA. Written as DNA, the CDR3 is TGTGCCAGCAGCTTAAATTCGGCGGGGCTAGCGGAAATCCATACGCAGTATTTT. This codes for CASSLNSAGLAEIHTQYF. The complete variable domain, with remaining parts taken from reference TRBV7-2 and TRBJ2-3, reads GAGVSQSPSNKVTEKGKDVELRCDPISGHTALYWYRQSLGQGLEFLIYFQGNSAPDKSGLPSDRFSAERTGGSVSTLTIQRTQQEDSAVYLCASSLNSAGLAEIHTQYFGPGTRLTVL.

J is TRBJ1-5 and V is TRBV18, with D unclear. Germline CDR1 and CDR2: KGHSH and LQKENI. Trimming took 3 bases from V and 2 from J, leaving 11 bases between them. This CDR3 spans 15 amino acids. Here the CDR3 reads CASSPDTAGNQPQHF. Here the CDR3 DNA reads TGTGCCAGCTCACCCGACACGGCGGGCAATCAGCCCCAGCATTTT.

The rearrangement links TRBV28 to TRBJ2-5; D gene unclear. The length of the CDR3 is 14 residues. Per germline, CDR1 MDHEN and CDR2 SYDVKM. Trimming removed 5 bases at V and 6 bases at J, with 16 bases between. The CDR3 nucleotides are TGTGCCAGCAGTGACGTGCCCACTCGCCAGACCCAGTACTTC. Its translation is CASSDVPTRQTQYF.

The rearrangement uses TRBV29-1 and TRBJ2-5, with D possibly matching TRBD2 (5 bases). The CDR3 contains 13 residues. Trimming shortened V by 4 bases and J by 4 bases, and 13 bases separated the two germline ends. Germline lookup yields CDR1 SQVTM and CDR2 ANQGSEA. CDR3 DNA sequence: TGCAGCGTTGCTCGGGGTTTAGTAGAGACCCAGTACTTC. Translation gives CSVARGLVETQYF.

This clone was picked up one time. The gene calls are TRBV6-1 and TRBJ2-1; D not resolved. Per germline, CDR1 MNHNS and CDR2 SASEGT. The CDR3 extends over 12 amino acids. The ends were cut back, 7 bases at V and 9 bases at J, with 13 bases in the middle. CDR3 region: CASKRGDIEQFF. In nucleotides, the CDR3 is TGTGCCAGCAAGAGAGGAGACATTGAGCAGTTCTTC.

Worth noting for this clone: A junction boundary mismatches the germline segment, possibly from a read error. The same CDR3 arises from other DNA sequences in this sample as well. This chain links TRBV27 with TRBJ2-7, with D tentatively TRBD1 (5 bases). This CDR3 has 15 residues. Per the germline V gene, CDR1 is MNHEY and CDR2 is SMNVEV (reference sequence). CDR3 sequence reads: CATREGRQLSYEQYF. The CDR3 DNA reads TGTGCCACCAGGGAAGGAAGACAACTCTCCTACGAGCAGTATTTC.

This chain uses TRBV7-3 with TRBJ2-6; a weak D match, TRBD2 (5 bases). V shed 2 bases and J shed 0 bases, with 5 bases lying between them. Germline V gene lookup returns CDR1 SGHTA and CDR2 FQGTGA. CDR3 size: 15 residues. The CDR3 DNA is TGTGCCAGCAGCTTAGGGAGCTCTGGGGCCAACGTCCTGACTTTC. It is translated as CASSLGSSGANVLTF.

V and J are TRBV27 and TRBJ2-7, with 9 bases aligning to TRBD2. In germline, CDR1 is MNHEY, CDR2 SMNVEV (reference sequence). V shed 5 bases, J shed 4 bases, and the junction held 9 bases outside the gene matches. The CDR3 is 15 residues long. This chain's CDR3 is CASSIIAGADYEQYF. Written as DNA, the CDR3 is TGTGCCAGCAGTATAATAGCGGGAGCCGATTACGAGCAGTACTTC.